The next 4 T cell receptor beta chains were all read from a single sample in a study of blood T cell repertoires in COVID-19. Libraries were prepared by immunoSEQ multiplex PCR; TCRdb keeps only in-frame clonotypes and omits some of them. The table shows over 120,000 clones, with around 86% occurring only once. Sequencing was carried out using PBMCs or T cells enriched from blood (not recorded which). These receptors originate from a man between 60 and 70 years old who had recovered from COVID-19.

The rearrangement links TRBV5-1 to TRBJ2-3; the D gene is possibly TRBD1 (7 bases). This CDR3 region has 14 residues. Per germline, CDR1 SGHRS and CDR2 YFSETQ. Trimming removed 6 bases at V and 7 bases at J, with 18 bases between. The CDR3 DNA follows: TGCGCCAGCACCAGGTCCAGGGGGGAGAATACGCAGTATTTT. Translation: CASTRSRGENTQYF.

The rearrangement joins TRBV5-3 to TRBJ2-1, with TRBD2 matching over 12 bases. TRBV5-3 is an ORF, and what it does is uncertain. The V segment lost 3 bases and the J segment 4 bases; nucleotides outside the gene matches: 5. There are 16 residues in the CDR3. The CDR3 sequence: CARSYGLAGNYNEQFF. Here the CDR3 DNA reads TGTGCCAGAAGCTATGGACTAGCGGGAAATTACAATGAGCAGTTCTTC.

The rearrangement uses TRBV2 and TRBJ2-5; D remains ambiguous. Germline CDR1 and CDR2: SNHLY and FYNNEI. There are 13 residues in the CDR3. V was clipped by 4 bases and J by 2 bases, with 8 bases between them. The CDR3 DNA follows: TGTGCCAGCAGTGCAAACAGACAAGAGACCCAGTACTTC. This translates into CASSANRQETQYF.

As DNA, the CDR3 is TGTGCCAGCAGCTTATTAGTGACTAGCGGGAGGTACGAGCAGTACTTC. This translates into CASSLLVTSGRYEQYF. The chain combines TRBV5-8 with TRBJ2-7; 13 nucleotides agree with TRBD2. The CDR3 is made up of 16 amino acids. V was pared by 2 bases and J by 4 bases, with 6 bases of the junction left unmatched. Germline values: CDR1 SGHTS, CDR2 YDEGEE.